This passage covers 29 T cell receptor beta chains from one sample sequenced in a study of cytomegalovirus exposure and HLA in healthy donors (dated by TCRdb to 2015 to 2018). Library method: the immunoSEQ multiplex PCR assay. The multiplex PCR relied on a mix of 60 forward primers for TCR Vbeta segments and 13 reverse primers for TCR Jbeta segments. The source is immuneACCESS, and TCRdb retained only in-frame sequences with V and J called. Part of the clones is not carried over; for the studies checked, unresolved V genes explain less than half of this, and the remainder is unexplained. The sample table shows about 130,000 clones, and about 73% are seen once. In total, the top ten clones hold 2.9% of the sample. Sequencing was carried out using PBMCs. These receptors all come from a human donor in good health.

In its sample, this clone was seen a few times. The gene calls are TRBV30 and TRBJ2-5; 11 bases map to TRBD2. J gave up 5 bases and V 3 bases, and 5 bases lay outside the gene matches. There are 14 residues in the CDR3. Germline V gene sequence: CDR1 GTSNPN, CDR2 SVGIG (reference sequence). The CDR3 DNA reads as TGTGCCTGGAGCGCTAGCGGGGGGCGGGAGACCCAGTACTTC. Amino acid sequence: CAWSASGGRETQYF.

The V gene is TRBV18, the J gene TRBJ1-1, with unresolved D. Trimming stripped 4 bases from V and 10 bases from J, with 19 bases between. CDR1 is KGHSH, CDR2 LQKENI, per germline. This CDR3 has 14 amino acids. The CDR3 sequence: CASSRTDGRSGAFF. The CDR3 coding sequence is TGTGCCAGCTCACGCACGGACGGTAGGAGCGGAGCTTTCTTT.

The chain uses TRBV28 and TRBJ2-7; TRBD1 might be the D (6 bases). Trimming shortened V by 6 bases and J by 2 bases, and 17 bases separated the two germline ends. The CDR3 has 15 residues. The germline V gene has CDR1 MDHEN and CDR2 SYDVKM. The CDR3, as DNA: TGTGCCAGCAGCCCACAGGGTGCCCTAACCTACGAGCAGTACTTC. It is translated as CASSPQGALTYEQYF.

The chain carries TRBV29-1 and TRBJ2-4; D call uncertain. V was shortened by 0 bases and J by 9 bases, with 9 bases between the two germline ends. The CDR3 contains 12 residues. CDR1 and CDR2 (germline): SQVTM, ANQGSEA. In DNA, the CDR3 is TGCAGCGTTGAAGATCGTGTGGCCATTCAGTACTTC. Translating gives CSVEDRVAIQYF.

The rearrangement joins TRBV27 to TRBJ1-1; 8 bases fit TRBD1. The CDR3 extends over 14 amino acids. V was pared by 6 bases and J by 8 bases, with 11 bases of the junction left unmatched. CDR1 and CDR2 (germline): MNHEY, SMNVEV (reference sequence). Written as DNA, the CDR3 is TGTGCCAGCAGGCCGGGACAGGCTGCAGGGGAAGCTTTCTTT. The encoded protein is CASRPGQAAGEAFF.

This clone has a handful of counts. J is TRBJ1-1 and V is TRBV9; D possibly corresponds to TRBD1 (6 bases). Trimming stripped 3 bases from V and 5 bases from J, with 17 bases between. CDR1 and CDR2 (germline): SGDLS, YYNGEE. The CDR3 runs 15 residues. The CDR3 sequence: CASSDKNRVGTEAFF. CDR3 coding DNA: TGTGCCAGCAGCGATAAAAACAGGGTAGGAACTGAAGCTTTCTTT. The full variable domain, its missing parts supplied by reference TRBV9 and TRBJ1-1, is DSGVTQTPKHLITATGQRVTLRCSPRSGDLSVYWYQQSLDQGLQFLIQYYNGEERAKGNILERFSAQQFPDLHSELNLSSLELGDSALYFCASSDKNRVGTEAFFGQGTRLTVV.

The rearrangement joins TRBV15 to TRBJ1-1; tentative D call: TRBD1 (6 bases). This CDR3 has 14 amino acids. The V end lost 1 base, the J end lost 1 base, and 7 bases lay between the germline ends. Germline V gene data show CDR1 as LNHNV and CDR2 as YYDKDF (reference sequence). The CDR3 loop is CATSRVTGNTEAFF. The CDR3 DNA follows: TGTGCCACCAGCAGAGTGACAGGGAACACTGAAGCTTTCTTT.

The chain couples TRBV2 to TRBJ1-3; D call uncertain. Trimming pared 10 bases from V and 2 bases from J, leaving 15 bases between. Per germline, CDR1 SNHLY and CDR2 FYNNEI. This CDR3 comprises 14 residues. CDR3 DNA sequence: TGTGCCACTACCCCTGAAAAGACTGGAAACACCATATATTTT. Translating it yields CATTPEKTGNTIYF.

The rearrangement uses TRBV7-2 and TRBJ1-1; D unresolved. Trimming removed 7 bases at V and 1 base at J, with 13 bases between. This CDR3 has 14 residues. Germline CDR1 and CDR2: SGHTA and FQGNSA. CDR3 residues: CASNLGGRNTEAFF. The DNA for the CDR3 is TGTGCCAGCAATCTCGGAGGACGGAACACTGAAGCTTTCTTT.

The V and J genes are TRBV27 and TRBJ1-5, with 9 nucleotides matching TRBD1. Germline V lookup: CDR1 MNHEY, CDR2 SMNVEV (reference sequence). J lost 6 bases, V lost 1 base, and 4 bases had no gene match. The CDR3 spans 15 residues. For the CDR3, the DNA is TGTGCCAGCAGTTTATTAGGACAGGGGATTCAGCCCCAGCATTTT. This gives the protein CASSLLGQGIQPQHF.

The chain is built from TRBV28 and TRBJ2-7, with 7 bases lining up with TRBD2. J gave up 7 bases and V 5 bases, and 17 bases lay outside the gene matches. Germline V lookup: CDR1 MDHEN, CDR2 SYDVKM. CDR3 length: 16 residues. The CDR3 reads CASSLELAGSGREQYF. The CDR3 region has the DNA TGTGCCAGCAGTCTGGAGTTGGCGGGTTCCGGGAGGGAGCAGTACTTC.

The CDR3 DNA sequence: TGTGCCAGCACTACCTTAAACAGGGGTGGGCCCTACGAGCAGTACTTC. Translating it yields CASTTLNRGGPYEQYF. The V gene is TRBV28, the J gene TRBJ2-7, with TRBD1 matching over 7 bases. This CDR3 region has 16 residues. V lost 7 bases, J lost 2 bases, and 14 bases stayed unmatched. CDR1 is MDHEN and CDR2 is SYDVKM in the germline V gene. The full variable domain, rest sourced from reference TRBV28 and TRBJ2-7, is DVKVTQSSRYLVKRTGEKVFLECVQDMDHENMFWYRQDPGLGLRLIYFSYDVKMKEKGDIPEGYSVSREKKERFSLILESASTNQTSMYLCASTTLNRGGPYEQYFGPGTRLTVT.

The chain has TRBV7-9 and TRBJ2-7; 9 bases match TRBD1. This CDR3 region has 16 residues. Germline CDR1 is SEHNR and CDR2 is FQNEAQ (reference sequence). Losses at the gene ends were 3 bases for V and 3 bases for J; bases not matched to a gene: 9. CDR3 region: CASSFSGQGRLYEQYF. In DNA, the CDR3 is TGTGCCAGCAGCTTCTCGGGACAGGGTCGACTCTACGAGCAGTACTTC. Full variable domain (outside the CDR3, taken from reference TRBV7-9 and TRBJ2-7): DTGVSQNPRHKITKRGQNVTFRCDPISEHNRLYWYRQTLGQGPEFLTYFQNEAQLEKSRLLSDRFSAERPKGSFSTLEIQRTEQGDSAMYLCASSFSGQGRLYEQYFGPGTRLTVT.

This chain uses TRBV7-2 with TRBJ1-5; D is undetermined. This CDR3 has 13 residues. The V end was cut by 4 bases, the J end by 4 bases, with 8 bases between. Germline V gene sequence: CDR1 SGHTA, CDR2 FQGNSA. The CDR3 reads CASSWVENQPQHF. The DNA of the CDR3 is TGTGCCAGCAGCTGGGTGGAGAATCAGCCCCAGCATTTT.

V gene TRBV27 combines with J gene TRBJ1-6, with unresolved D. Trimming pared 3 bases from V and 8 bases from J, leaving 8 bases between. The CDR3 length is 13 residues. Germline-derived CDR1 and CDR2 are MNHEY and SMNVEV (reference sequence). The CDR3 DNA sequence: TGTGCCAGCAGTTTTATGGGAGATTCACCCCTCCACTTT. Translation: CASSFMGDSPLHF.

The CDR3 protein is CASSLATSGMNEQYF. CDR3 in DNA: TGTGCCAGCAGTTTAGCGACTAGCGGGATGAACGAGCAGTACTTC. The chain has TRBV27 and TRBJ2-7; TRBD2 aligns across 11 bases. This CDR3 is 15 amino acids long. J was trimmed by 5 bases and V by 2 bases; bases with no gene match: 5. Germline V gene sequence: CDR1 MNHEY, CDR2 SMNVEV (reference sequence).

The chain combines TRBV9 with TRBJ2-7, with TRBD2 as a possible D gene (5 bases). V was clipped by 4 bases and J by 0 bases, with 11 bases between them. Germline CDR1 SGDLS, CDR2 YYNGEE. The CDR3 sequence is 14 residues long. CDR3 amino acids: CASSRTGSSYEQYF. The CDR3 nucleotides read TGTGCCAGCAGCCGGACTGGGAGCTCCTACGAGCAGTACTTC.

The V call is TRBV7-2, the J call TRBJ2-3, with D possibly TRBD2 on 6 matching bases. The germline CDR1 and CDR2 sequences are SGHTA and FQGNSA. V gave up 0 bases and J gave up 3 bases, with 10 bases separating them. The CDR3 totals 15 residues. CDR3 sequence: CASSLAFSGTDTQYF. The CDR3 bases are TGTGCCAGCAGCTTAGCGTTTAGCGGTACAGATACGCAGTATTTT.

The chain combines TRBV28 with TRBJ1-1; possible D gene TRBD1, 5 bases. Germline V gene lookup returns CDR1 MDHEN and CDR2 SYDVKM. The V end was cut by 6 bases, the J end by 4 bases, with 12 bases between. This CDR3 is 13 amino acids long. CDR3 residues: CASRPQTVTEAFF. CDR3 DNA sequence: TGTGCCAGCAGACCCCAGACAGTCACTGAAGCTTTCTTT. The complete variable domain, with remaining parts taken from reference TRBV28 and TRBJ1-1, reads DVKVTQSSRYLVKRTGEKVFLECVQDMDHENMFWYRQDPGLGLRLIYFSYDVKMKEKGDIPEGYSVSREKKERFSLILESASTNQTSMYLCASRPQTVTEAFFGQGTRLTVV.

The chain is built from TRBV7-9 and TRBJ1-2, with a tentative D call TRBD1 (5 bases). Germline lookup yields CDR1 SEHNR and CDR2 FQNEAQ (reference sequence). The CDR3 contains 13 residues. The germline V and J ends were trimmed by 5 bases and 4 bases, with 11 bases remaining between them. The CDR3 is CASSEDKSYGYTF. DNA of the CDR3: TGTGCCAGCAGCGAGGACAAGTCCTATGGCTACACCTTC.

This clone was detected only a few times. CDR3 coding DNA: TGTGCCAGCAGCCACCCCGGACTAGCGGGGGGCGCCCACACCGGGGAGCTGTTTTTT. Translating gives CASSHPGLAGGAHTGELFF. J is TRBJ2-2 and V is TRBV7-9, with TRBD2 identical over 14 bases. CDR3 length: 19 residues. CDR1 is SEHNR, CDR2 FQNEAQ, per germline (reference sequence). The junction had 11 bases not matched to a gene; V was cut back by 5 bases and J by 3 bases.

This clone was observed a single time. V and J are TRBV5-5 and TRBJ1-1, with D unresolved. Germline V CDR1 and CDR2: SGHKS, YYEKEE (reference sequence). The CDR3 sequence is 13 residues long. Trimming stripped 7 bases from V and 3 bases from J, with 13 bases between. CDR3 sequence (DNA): TGTGCCAGCTCTCCCCGGGGTGACACTGAAGCTTTCTTT. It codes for CASSPRGDTEAFF.

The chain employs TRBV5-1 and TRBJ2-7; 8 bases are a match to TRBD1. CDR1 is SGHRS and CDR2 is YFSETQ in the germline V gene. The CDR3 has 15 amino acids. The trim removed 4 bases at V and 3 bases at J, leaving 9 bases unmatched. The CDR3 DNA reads TGCGCCAGCAGCATTACTCAAGGGACAGGCTACGAGCAGTACTTC. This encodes CASSITQGTGYEQYF.

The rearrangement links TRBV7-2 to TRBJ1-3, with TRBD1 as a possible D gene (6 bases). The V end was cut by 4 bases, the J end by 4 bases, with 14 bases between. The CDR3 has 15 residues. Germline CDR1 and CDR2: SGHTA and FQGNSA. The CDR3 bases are TGTGCCAGCAGCTCCCTAGGACAGTCAGGAAACACCATATATTTT. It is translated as CASSSLGQSGNTIYF.

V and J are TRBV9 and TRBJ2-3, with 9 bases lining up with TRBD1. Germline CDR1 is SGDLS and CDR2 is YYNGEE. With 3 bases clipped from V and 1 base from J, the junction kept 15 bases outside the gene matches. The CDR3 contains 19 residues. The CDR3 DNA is TGTGCCAGCAGCGGGAAAAACAGGGGGCAGGGGCTTCGCACAGATACGCAGTATTTT. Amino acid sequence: CASSGKNRGQGLRTDTQYF. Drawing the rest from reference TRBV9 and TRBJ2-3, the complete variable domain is DSGVTQTPKHLITATGQRVTLRCSPRSGDLSVYWYQQSLDQGLQFLIQYYNGEERAKGNILERFSAQQFPDLHSELNLSSLELGDSALYFCASSGKNRGQGLRTDTQYFGPGTRLTVL.

The CDR3 spells CASSPEGLGPIYF. The DNA for the CDR3 is TGTGCCAGCAGCCCCGAAGGTCTAGGCCCCATATATTTT. The chain employs TRBV11-2 and TRBJ1-3; D unresolved. CDR1 is SGHAT and CDR2 is FQNNGV in the germline V gene. This CDR3 comprises 13 residues. Trimming removed 5 bases at V and 11 bases at J, with 16 bases between.

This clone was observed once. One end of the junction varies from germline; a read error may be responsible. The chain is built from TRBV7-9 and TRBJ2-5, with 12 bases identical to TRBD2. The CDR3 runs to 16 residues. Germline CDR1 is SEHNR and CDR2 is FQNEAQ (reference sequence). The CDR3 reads CSSSFLRLAGDETQYF. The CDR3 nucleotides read TGTTCCAGCAGCTTCCTCCGACTAGCGGGAGATGAGACCCAGTACTTC. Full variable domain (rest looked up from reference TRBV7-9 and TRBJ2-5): DTGVSQNPRHKITKRGQNVTFRCDPISEHNRLYWYRQTLGQGPEFLTYFQNEAQLEKSRLLSDRFSAERPKGSFSTLEIQRTEQGDSAMYLCSSSFLRLAGDETQYFGPGTRLLVL.

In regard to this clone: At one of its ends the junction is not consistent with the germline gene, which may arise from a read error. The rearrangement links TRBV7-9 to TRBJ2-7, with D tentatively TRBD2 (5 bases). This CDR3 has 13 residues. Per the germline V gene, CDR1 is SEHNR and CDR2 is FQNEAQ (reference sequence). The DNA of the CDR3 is TGTTCCAGCAGCTTAGCGCCAGCCTACGAGCAGTACTTC. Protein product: CSSSLAPAYEQYF.

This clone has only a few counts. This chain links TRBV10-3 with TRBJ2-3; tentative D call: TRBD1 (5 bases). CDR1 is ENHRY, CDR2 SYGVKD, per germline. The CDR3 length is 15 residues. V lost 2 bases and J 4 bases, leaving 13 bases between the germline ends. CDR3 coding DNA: TGTGCCATCAGTGAGACTCAGGGTTCCGCAGATACGCAGTATTTT. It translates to CAISETQGSADTQYF.